These 19 T cell receptor beta chains were sequenced from one sample in a study of blood T cell repertoires in COVID-19. Sequencing was performed with immunoSEQ multiplex PCR; in TCRdb, only in-frame clones are kept and a portion is missing. The sample lists approximately 200,000 clones, around 84% occurring once. The specimen sequenced was peripheral blood. The receptor set was obtained from a man aged 35-49 years with acute or convalescent COVID-19.

CDR3 loop: CASSSKDRGSTEAFF. The CDR3 region has the DNA TGTGCCAGCAGTTCCAAGGACAGGGGTTCCACTGAAGCTTTCTTT. V usage is TRBV6-6 and J usage is TRBJ1-1; TRBD1 matches 9 bases. The CDR3 has 15 residues. V shed 4 bases and J 4 bases; nucleotides not matched to a gene: 7. Germline V lookup: CDR1 MNHNY, CDR2 SVGAGI (reference sequence).

This clone was seen a few times. This chain connects TRBV2 to TRBJ2-5; 8 nucleotides agree with TRBD1. V shed 7 bases, J shed 1 base, and the junction held 2 bases outside the gene matches. Per germline, CDR1 SNHLY and CDR2 FYNNEI. The CDR3 spans 13 residues. CDR3 sequence: CASTGGTQETQYF. The CDR3 DNA reads TGTGCCAGCACAGGGGGCACCCAAGAGACCCAGTACTTC.

The rearrangement uses TRBV6-2 or TRBV6-3 and TRBJ1-5; D might be TRBD1 (5 bases). The CDR3 has 12 residues. CDR1 and CDR2 from the germline V gene are MNHEY and SVGEGT. The V and J ends lost 5 bases and 9 bases respectively, with 11 bases between them. Here the CDR3 reads CASSPGERPQHF. The DNA of the CDR3 is TGTGCCAGCAGTCCGGGGGAACGGCCCCAGCATTTT.

The J gene is TRBJ1-1, the V gene TRBV5-4, with TRBD1 matching over 8 bases. The CDR3 is made up of 14 amino acids. V shed 4 bases, J shed 3 bases, and the junction held 5 bases outside the gene matches. Germline V lookup: CDR1 SGHNT, CDR2 YYREEE (reference sequence). The CDR3: CASSRTGRDTEAFF. The CDR3 DNA sequence: TGTGCCAGCAGCCGGACAGGGAGGGACACTGAAGCTTTCTTT.

V and J are TRBV29-1 and TRBJ2-7, with a tentative D call TRBD1 (6 bases). This CDR3 is 13 amino acids long. CDR1 SQVTM and CDR2 ANQGSEA come from the germline V gene. Trimming stripped 7 bases from V and 2 bases from J, with 15 bases between. CDR3 loop: CSAQGTGTYEQYF. Here the CDR3 DNA reads TGCAGCGCTCAGGGGACCGGCACCTACGAGCAGTACTTC.

This clone showed up just a few times. The chain links TRBV19 to TRBJ1-1; D gene unclear. Germline CDR1 is LNHDA and CDR2 is SQIVND (reference sequence). There are 14 residues in the CDR3. V was shortened by 5 bases and J by 2 bases, with 12 bases between the two germline ends. CDR3 sequence: CASSVTSLNTEAFF. CDR3 nucleotides: TGTGCCAGTAGTGTTACATCCCTCAACACTGAAGCTTTCTTT.

The V and J genes are TRBV18 and TRBJ1-1; D unclear. V dropped 0 bases and J dropped 0 bases, with 2 bases sitting between them. Germline CDR1 and CDR2: KGHSH and LQKENI. This CDR3 is built from 13 residues. The CDR3 nucleotides are TGTGCCAGCTCACCACCCTTGAACACTGAAGCTTTCTTT. This codes for CASSPPLNTEAFF.

The chain has TRBV5-1 and TRBJ1-2, with TRBD1 identical over 7 bases. Germline assignment: CDR1 SGHRS and CDR2 YFSETQ. J lost 2 bases, V lost 3 bases, and 10 bases had no gene match. The CDR3 totals 16 residues. CDR3 amino acids: CASSSIREGGNYGYTF. CDR3 in DNA: TGCGCCAGCAGCTCGATCCGGGAAGGGGGCAACTATGGCTACACCTTC.

V and J are TRBV13 and TRBJ2-1; TRBD1 matches 7 bases. Trimming cost V 5 bases and J 6 bases; bases outside gene matches: 10. The CDR3 spans 15 residues. The germline gives CDR1 PRHDT, CDR2 FYEKMQ (reference sequence). As DNA, the CDR3 is TGTGCCAGCAGCCCAAGCGTGGCAGGGGGCAATGAGCAGTTCTTC. Translating gives CASSPSVAGGNEQFF.

V is TRBV13 and J is TRBJ2-7, with 8 bases aligning to TRBD1. V was pared by 5 bases and J by 2 bases, with 8 bases of the junction left unmatched. CDR1 and CDR2 (germline): PRHDT, FYEKMQ (reference sequence). The CDR3 spans 15 residues. This CDR3 reads CASSGNRQGTYEQYF. The CDR3 coding sequence is TGTGCCAGCAGCGGAAATAGACAGGGGACCTACGAGCAGTACTTC.

This sequence joins TRBV19 and TRBJ1-1; D is ambiguous. The germline V gene encodes CDR1 LNHDA and CDR2 SQIVND (reference sequence). The CDR3 contains 14 residues. The V end lost 4 bases, the J end lost 4 bases, and 13 bases lay between the germline ends. The CDR3 DNA reads TGTGCCAGTAGTACCCAGGATTTACCCACTGAAGCTTTCTTT. It translates to CASSTQDLPTEAFF.

About this clone itself: The sample has other DNA sequences that encode this CDR3 too. CDR3: CAISESDRANTEAFF. The CDR3 DNA follows: TGTGCCATCAGTGAGTCGGACAGGGCGAACACTGAAGCTTTCTTT. The rearrangement joins TRBV10-3 to TRBJ1-1; 8 bases align to TRBD1. Germline V lookup: CDR1 ENHRY, CDR2 SYGVKD. This CDR3 comprises 15 residues. V was pared by 0 bases and J by 1 base, with 1 base of the junction left unmatched.

J is TRBJ1-6 and V is TRBV6-9, with 9 positions matching TRBD1. V was clipped by 6 bases and J by 5 bases; unmatched bases: 14. CDR1 and CDR2 from the germline V gene are MNHGY and SVAAGI. There are 18 residues in the CDR3. Here the CDR3 DNA reads TGTGCCAGCAGATCGCTCGGCCTGGACAGGGGAGATAATTCACCCCTCCACTTT. Encoded protein: CASRSLGLDRGDNSPLHF.

The chain couples TRBV5-1 to TRBJ2-5; maybe TRBD1 (6 bases). Germline-derived CDR1 and CDR2 are SGHRS and YFSETQ. V was shortened by 2 bases and J by 5 bases, with 10 bases between the two germline ends. This CDR3 contains 13 residues. For the CDR3, the DNA is TGCGCCAGCAGCTTCGCAGGGGAGGAGACCCAGTACTTC. Translation: CASSFAGEETQYF.

The chain couples TRBV5-6 to TRBJ2-1; 7 nucleotides line up with TRBD1. The trim removed 2 bases at V and 3 bases at J, leaving 11 bases unmatched. There are 17 residues in the CDR3. CDR1 and CDR2 from the germline V gene are SGHDT and YYEEEE. CDR3 bases: TGTGCCAGCAGCTTCCGCAGAGGAGACAGGGACTACAATGAGCAGTTCTTC. Translated: CASSFRRGDRDYNEQFF.

The J gene is TRBJ2-3, the V gene TRBV5-8; 14 bases fit TRBD2. The CDR3 consists of 16 residues. The J segment lost 6 bases and the V segment lost 0 bases, leaving 3 bases of the junction unmatched. Germline CDR1 is SGHTS and CDR2 is YDEGEE. The CDR3 region is CASSLGLAGGLDTQYF. The DNA of the CDR3 is TGTGCCAGCAGCTTGGGACTAGCGGGGGGGCTGGATACGCAGTATTTT.

Comment on this clone: Other DNA sequences within the sample encode an identical CDR3. The chain carries TRBV7-2 and TRBJ1-2; D might be TRBD1 (5 bases). Germline-derived CDR1 and CDR2 are SGHTA and FQGNSA. V dropped 5 bases and J dropped 2 bases, with 9 bases sitting between them. This CDR3 contains 13 residues. The CDR3 spells CASSPDRNYGYTF. DNA for the CDR3: TGTGCCAGCAGCCCTGACAGAAACTATGGCTACACCTTC.

CDR3 residues: CASSSGEITEAFF. For the CDR3, the DNA is TGTGCCAGCAGTTCAGGGGAGATCACTGAAGCTTTCTTT. V usage is TRBV2 and J usage is TRBJ1-1; the D gene is possibly TRBD1 (6 bases). From germline, CDR1 is SNHLY and CDR2 FYNNEI. The CDR3 is made up of 13 amino acids. V was shortened by 5 bases and J by 4 bases, with 11 bases between the two germline ends.

The chain joins TRBV6-2 or TRBV6-3 to TRBJ1-1; 9 nucleotides match TRBD1. Germline V CDR1 and CDR2: MNHEY, SVGEGT. This CDR3 has 12 residues. V gave up 6 bases and J gave up 8 bases; unmatched junction bases: 4. CDR3 nucleotides: TGTGCCAGCAGATACAGGGGGCGCGAAGCTTTCTTT. This codes for CASRYRGREAFF.